This is a list of T cell receptor beta chains from one sample in a study of siplizumab effects on memory and regulatory T cells. Measured with immunoSEQ multiplex PCR; TCRdb has only the in-frame clones, and not every one. The table records around 100,000 clones, 75% to 95% of them present only once. Sequencing was carried out using CD4+ T cells sorted from blood. The receptors were gathered from a human donor in good health. Both conserved end residues are part of each CDR3. The order of the fields is J gene, V gene, CDR3 protein.

J: TRBJ1-2; V: TRBV5-1; CDR3: CASSPGQGNYGYTF
J: TRBJ2-5; V: TRBV7-8; CDR3: CASSLATTQETQYF
J: TRBJ2-2; V: TRBV15; CDR3: CATSTPKVGGELFF
J: TRBJ1-6; V: TRBV21-1; CDR3: CASRTIDRALSPLHF
J: TRBJ1-5; V: TRBV19; CDR3: CASRDRGGQPQHF
J: TRBJ1-2; V: TRBV5-6; CDR3: CASSLGQGQVYTF
J: TRBJ1-4; V: TRBV21-1; CDR3: CASSKWDRTNEKLFF
J: TRBJ2-1; V: TRBV20-1; CDR3: CSALSEEQFF
J: TRBJ1-2; V: TRBV5-5; CDR3: CASTKTGKNYGYTF
J: TRBJ2-2; V: TRBV5-1; CDR3: CASSKTTNTGELFF
J: TRBJ2-7; V: TRBV9; CDR3: CASSATWVTEQYF
J: TRBJ1-1; V: TRBV6-1; CDR3: CASSPRQGATEAFF
J: TRBJ2-1; V: TRBV7-6; CDR3: CASSSRGSSSYNEQFF
J: TRBJ2-7; V: TRBV5-1; CDR3: CASSPTGNEQYF
J: TRBJ1-1; V: TRBV7-3; CDR3: CASSLTGQVGTEAFF
J: TRBJ1-4; V: TRBV7-9; CDR3: CASSLGSGGEKLFF
J: TRBJ1-5; V: TRBV29-1; CDR3: CSVAFSGAPNQPQHF
J: TRBJ1-6; V: TRBV28; CDR3: CASRASTRSYNSPLHF
J: TRBJ2-1; V: TRBV10-3; CDR3: CASKGQGSYNEQFF
J: TRBJ2-5; V: TRBV5-1; CDR3: CASSLGNAGGQETQYF
J: TRBJ1-1; V: TRBV20-1; CDR3: CSAGRTEAFF
J: TRBJ2-5; V: TRBV2; CDR3: CASSEAPGIQETQYF
J: TRBJ1-5; V: TRBV27; CDR3: CASSQGTGGNNQPQHF
J: TRBJ2-3; V: TRBV7-9; CDR3: CASSLGSGGVPDTQYF
J: TRBJ1-6; V: TRBV6-5; CDR3: CASRKGEGIVPLHF
J: TRBJ2-2; V: TRBV4-2; CDR3: CASSQEWAGSTGELFF
J: TRBJ1-1; V: TRBV4-1; CDR3: CASAKEGQGLGNTEAFF
J: TRBJ2-7; V: TRBV2; CDR3: CASSERNGAYEQYF
J: TRBJ1-2; V: TRBV19; CDR3: CASSPNRGLRYGYTF
J: TRBJ2-7; V: TRBV28; CDR3: CASSSGQDYEQYF
J: TRBJ1-6; V: TRBV19; CDR3: CASSINPMAANSPLHF
J: TRBJ2-5; V: TRBV7-2; CDR3: CASSFPGTSKETQYF
J: TRBJ2-7; V: TRBV9; CDR3: CASNRDQNEQYF
J: TRBJ2-5; V: TRBV7-9; CDR3: CASSLSSKETQYF
J: TRBJ1-5; V: TRBV11-2; CDR3: CASSLGIGQPQHF
J: TRBJ2-3; V: TRBV9; CDR3: CASSVVGQGTDTQYF
J: TRBJ1-3; V: TRBV18; CDR3: CASSPPEAYTIYF
J: TRBJ2-6; V: TRBV11-2; CDR3: CASSLLYASGGAGANVLTF
J: TRBJ1-2; V: TRBV7-8; CDR3: CASTTPTVPGGYTF
J: TRBJ2-7; V: TRBV19; CDR3: CASSIVGGHYEQYF
J: TRBJ2-3; V: TRBV5-8; CDR3: CASSLAGTDTQYF
J: TRBJ2-2; V: TRBV6-5; CDR3: CASRGGNTGELFF
J: TRBJ1-2; V: TRBV27; CDR3: CASSLQGGVDYGYTF
J: TRBJ2-2; V: TRBV2; CDR3: CASNEVTPRTGELFF
J: TRBJ2-7; V: TRBV6-5; CDR3: CASSQRGYEQYF
J: TRBJ1-5; V: TRBV19; CDR3: CASNSRFSVGNQPQHF
J: TRBJ2-1; V: TRBV5-1; CDR3: CASSLGSSGGNNEQFF
J: TRBJ1-2; V: TRBV11-2; CDR3: CASSPQRGFGYTF
J: TRBJ2-5; V: TRBV19; CDR3: CATKLQGRETQYF
J: TRBJ1-1; V: TRBV27; CDR3: CASSFVQVFEAFF
J: TRBJ2-1; V: TRBV4-3; CDR3: CASSQDKTAYNEQFF
J: TRBJ1-2; V: TRBV28; CDR3: CASGPGTGPWGYTF
J: TRBJ1-6; V: TRBV5-1; CDR3: CASSRLEGALFTSSYNSPLHF
J: TRBJ1-2; V: TRBV6-1; CDR3: CASSPGHHTSGYTF
J: TRBJ1-1; V: TRBV19; CDR3: CASSTRDRGLTEAFF
J: TRBJ1-2; V: TRBV10-3; CDR3: CASSDRGLYGYTF
J: TRBJ2-2; V: TRBV5-4; CDR3: CASSPGLATTGELFF
J: TRBJ1-5; V: TRBV6-5; CDR3: CASSRAGRSNQPQHF
J: TRBJ1-5; V: TRBV7-2; CDR3: CASSLISGQPQHF
J: TRBJ2-5; V: TRBV9; CDR3: CASSRGQEGETQYF